Listed below are T cell receptor beta chains from one sample, sequenced in a study of blood T cell repertoires in COVID-19. TCRdb's copy holds only in-frame clones and misses some; the assay was immunoSEQ multiplex PCR. The table records about 30,000 clones, roughly 80% of them present only once. Sequencing input: peripheral blood. The receptors originated from a woman between 70 and 85 years old with active or convalescent COVID-19. The CDR3 runs from the conserved cysteine through the conserved F or W. The D gene is left open where the match is weak. Clone size, where shown, is once, few, many, or a class for clones that have expanded.

DNA | CDR3 | length | D | J | size | V
TGTGCCAGCAGCCTAATCGGGGGACAGGGCTACGAGCAGTACTTC | CASSLIGGQGYEQYF | 15 | TRBD1 | TRBJ2-7 | NA | TRBV6-5
TGTGCCAGCAGTGGAGGGGGCGTCTCCTACAATGAGCAGTTCTTC | CASSGGGVSYNEQFF | 15 | TRBD1 | TRBJ2-1 | NA | TRBV2
TGTGCCAGCAGCCAATACAGGGGCAGGAACACTGAAGCTTTCTTT | CASSQYRGRNTEAFF | 15 | TRBD1 | TRBJ1-1 | once | TRBV7-8
TGTGCCAGCAGCCGAAGAGGAGCGGATACGCAGTATTTT | CASSRRGADTQYF | 13 | NA | TRBJ2-3 | few | TRBV3-1/TRBV3-2
TGTGCCAGCAGCGTAGACAGGTCCGGCTATGGCTACACCTTC | CASSVDRSGYGYTF | 14 | NA | TRBJ1-2 | few | TRBV9
TGTGCCACCAGCCCCTTCCTAGCGGGAGGGAATGAGCAGTTCTTC | CATSPFLAGGNEQFF | 15 | TRBD2 | TRBJ2-1 | NA | TRBV15
TGTGCCAGCAGTAACTTAGAGAGAAGAATGGATCAGCCCCAGCATTTT | CASSNLERRMDQPQHF | 16 | NA | TRBJ1-5 | NA | TRBV6-2/TRBV6-3
TGTGCCAGCAGCCAAAGACTAGCGGGGGGTTGGAATGAGCAGTTCTTC | CASSQRLAGGWNEQFF | 16 | TRBD2 | TRBJ2-1 | once | TRBV27
TGTGCCAGCAGCTTAGTCAGGGGTGAAAAACTGTTTTTT | CASSLVRGEKLFF | 13 | NA | TRBJ1-4 | NA | TRBV7-2
TGTGCCAGCAGCCAAGAGAGGACAGGGCCGGGCAAAAACATTCAGTACTTC | CASSQERTGPGKNIQYF | 17 | TRBD1 | TRBJ2-4 | NA | TRBV3-1/TRBV3-2
TGCGCCAGCGCGGGTTCGGGTCTGAACACTGAAGCTTTCTTT | CASAGSGLNTEAFF | 14 | NA | TRBJ1-1 | medium-sized | TRBV5-1